The 17 T cell receptor beta chains reported below all come from one sample, sequenced in a study of blood T cell repertoires in COVID-19 (dated by TCRdb to 2018 to 2020). Library generation was performed with the immunoSEQ multiplex PCR assay. The clones in this table, taken by TCRdb from immuneACCESS, are in-frame only. Not every clone is retained; where verified, under half of the shortfall comes from an unresolved V gene, and the cause of the rest is unknown. The sample table shows roughly 230,000 clones, and around 81% are seen once. The top ten hold 3.4% of the sample. The material sequenced was PBMCs or T cells enriched from blood (not recorded which). The receptors shown here come from a man in his fifties who had recovered from COVID-19.

This clone turned up a few times. The chain recombines TRBV6-4 with TRBJ2-2; 7 bases fit TRBD2. This CDR3 has 15 amino acids. Losses at the gene ends were 7 bases for V and 0 bases for J; bases not matched to a gene: 5. Looked up from germline, CDR1 is MRHNA and CDR2 is SNTAGT. CDR3 nucleotide sequence: TGTGCCAGCATCCTAGCGGACGCGAACACCGGGGAGCTGTTTTTT. It codes for CASILADANTGELFF.

The J gene is TRBJ1-6, the V gene TRBV10-1; 7 bases line up with TRBD1. CDR3 size: 13 residues. From germline, CDR1 is WNHNN and CDR2 SYGVQD (reference sequence). For the CDR3, the DNA is TGCGACAGGGGCCCCCTGTATAATTCACCCCTCCACTTT. Translating gives CDRGPLYNSPLHF.

Only one count was recorded for this clone. This specimen includes other DNA sequences encoding the same CDR3. The chain carries TRBV7-9 and TRBJ2-1; 10 nucleotides agree with TRBD2. J gave up 4 bases and V 5 bases, and 5 bases lay outside the gene matches. Germline V lookup: CDR1 SEHNR, CDR2 FQNEAQ (reference sequence). The CDR3 totals 15 residues. CDR3 loop: CASSPSGSRYNEQFF. In DNA, the CDR3 is TGTGCCAGCAGCCCTAGCGGGAGTCGATACAATGAGCAGTTCTTC.

The chain is built from TRBV5-1 and TRBJ2-5; D call uncertain. The length of the CDR3 is 14 residues. CDR1 SGHRS and CDR2 YFSETQ come from the germline V gene. The V end was cut by 0 bases, the J end by 5 bases, with 11 bases between. The chain's CDR3 is CASSLDLPMETQYF. The CDR3 bases are TGCGCCAGCAGCTTGGACTTACCGATGGAGACCCAGTACTTC.

The chain recombines TRBV5-1 with TRBJ2-1, with D possibly TRBD1 on 7 matching bases. CDR3 length equals 15 residues. The ends were cut back, 3 bases at V and 1 base at J, with 11 bases in the middle. Germline V gene data show CDR1 as SGHRS and CDR2 as YFSETQ. CDR3: CASSSQGGSYNEQFF. CDR3 sequence (DNA): TGCGCCAGCAGCTCTCAGGGGGGTTCCTACAATGAGCAGTTCTTC. Together with reference TRBV5-1 and TRBJ2-1, the CDR3 gives the full variable domain: KAGVTQTPRYLIKTRGQQVTLSCSPISGHRSVSWYQQTPGQGLQFLFEYFSETQRNKGNFPGRFSGRQFSNSRSEMNVSTLELGDSALYLCASSSQGGSYNEQFFGPGTRLTVL.

This rearrangement joins TRBV6-4 to TRBJ1-4; D may be TRBD1 (5 bases). CDR1 and CDR2 (germline): MRHNA, SNTAGT. V lost 5 bases and J 3 bases, leaving 13 bases between the germline ends. This CDR3 spans 15 amino acids. CDR3 nucleotides: TGTGCCAGCAGTCCCCAGGGTTTAGCTAATGAAAAACTGTTTTTT. Amino acid sequence: CASSPQGLANEKLFF.

This sequence joins TRBV30 and TRBJ2-2, with 8 bases aligning to TRBD1. From germline, CDR1 is GTSNPN and CDR2 SVGIG (reference sequence). The trim removed 3 bases at V and 4 bases at J, leaving 4 bases unmatched. This CDR3 spans 14 amino acids. This chain's CDR3 is CAWSRGLATGELFF. Here the CDR3 DNA reads TGTGCCTGGAGCAGGGGGCTAGCCACCGGGGAGCTGTTTTTT.

J is TRBJ1-5 and V is TRBV9, with D tentatively TRBD1 (5 bases). The CDR3 is made up of 15 amino acids. Trimming stripped 4 bases from V and 3 bases from J, with 14 bases between. The V gene's germline CDR1 is SGDLS and CDR2 YYNGEE. The CDR3 region has the DNA TGTGCCAGCAGCCGTGACAGTGTCGTCAATCAGCCCCAGCATTTT. Translation gives CASSRDSVVNQPQHF.

This clone came up a few times. The rearrangement joins TRBV13 to TRBJ2-7; no firm D call. The V gene's germline CDR1 is PRHDT and CDR2 FYEKMQ (reference sequence). The CDR3 length is 12 residues. V was cut by 2 bases and J by 4 bases, with 6 bases left in between. CDR3 sequence reads: CASSLTRYEQYF. The CDR3 DNA reads as TGTGCCAGCAGCTTAACGCGTTACGAGCAGTACTTC. The full variable domain, in which reference TRBV13 and TRBJ2-7 provide the parts outside the CDR3, is AAGVIQSPRHLIKEKRETATLKCYPIPRHDTVYWYQQGPGQDPQFLISFYEKMQSDKGSIPDRFSAQQFSDYHSELNMSSLELGDSALYFCASSLTRYEQYFGPGTRLTVT.

This clone was observed once. The chain couples TRBV11-2 to TRBJ2-5, with TRBD2 matching over 12 bases. Unmatched junction bases numbered 10, after V lost 6 bases and J lost 2 bases. The V gene's germline CDR1 is SGHAT and CDR2 FQNNGV. This CDR3 spans 17 amino acids. CDR3 DNA sequence: TGTGCCAGCAGTGCGACTAGCGGGAGAGGTGGGCAAGAGACCCAGTACTTC. Residues: CASSATSGRGGQETQYF.

The chain recombines TRBV10-2 with TRBJ2-1; TRBD1 might be the D (6 bases). This CDR3 comprises 15 residues. Germline CDR1 WSHSY, CDR2 SAAADI. Trimming stripped 1 base from V and 7 bases from J, with 14 bases between. This chain's CDR3 is CASSELGGFGNEQFF. In nucleotides, the CDR3 is TGCGCCAGCAGTGAGTTAGGGGGATTTGGGAATGAGCAGTTCTTC.

V gene TRBV18 combines with J gene TRBJ2-3; 14 nucleotides align to TRBD2. Trimming at V came to 3 bases and at J to 3 bases, leaving 5 bases not matched to a gene. Germline values: CDR1 KGHSH, CDR2 LQKENI. The CDR3 is made up of 17 amino acids. The CDR3 bases are TGTGCCAGCTCACCCTTAGGACTAGCGGGAGGAACAGATACGCAGTATTTT. Encoded protein: CASSPLGLAGGTDTQYF.

The CDR3 coding sequence is TGTGCCAGCAGCGGAACAGGGGGTCAGCCCCAGCATTTT. Its protein product is CASSGTGGQPQHF. The rearrangement uses TRBV7-2 and TRBJ1-5; 8 positions agree with TRBD1. The trim removed 5 bases at V and 6 bases at J, leaving 3 bases unmatched. CDR1 SGHTA and CDR2 FQGNSA come from the germline V gene. The CDR3 contains 13 residues.

The chain combines TRBV4-1 with TRBJ2-7; TRBD2 matches 9 bases. Per germline, CDR1 MGHRA and CDR2 YSYEKL. CDR3 size: 15 residues. V lost 4 bases to trimming and J lost 2 bases; unmatched junction nucleotides: 6. The CDR3 protein is CASSLGGTSPYEQYF. CDR3 coding DNA: TGCGCCAGCAGCCTGGGTGGGACTAGCCCCTACGAGCAGTACTTC.

This clone turned up a few times. V is TRBV27 and J is TRBJ1-6, with 11 bases identical to TRBD1. Trimming at V came to 3 bases and at J to 7 bases, leaving 11 bases not matched to a gene. This CDR3 has 18 residues. The germline gives CDR1 MNHEY, CDR2 SMNVEV (reference sequence). The CDR3 bases are TGTGCCAGCAGTTTCGACCGGGGACAGGGGGTTTGGAATTCACCCCTCCACTTT. It encodes CASSFDRGQGVWNSPLHF.

The chain couples TRBV30 to TRBJ1-4; a possible D gene is TRBD1 (5 bases). CDR3 size: 15 residues. The germline gives CDR1 GTSNPN, CDR2 SVGIG (reference sequence). Trimming took off 1 base at V and 4 bases at J, with 13 bases between the two ends. The CDR3 nucleotides are TGTGCCTGGAGTGCGCAGGGTTTCGGTAATGAAAAACTGTTTTTT. Translation gives CAWSAQGFGNEKLFF.

The CDR3 spells CASSLSQREGGELFF. The CDR3 DNA reads TGCGCCAGCAGCTTGTCCCAGCGGGAGGGCGGGGAGCTGTTTTTT. The rearrangement links TRBV5-1 to TRBJ2-2; 10 bases are a match to TRBD2. The V gene's germline CDR1 is SGHRS and CDR2 YFSETQ. The CDR3 totals 15 residues. Trimming at V came to 1 base and at J to 7 bases, leaving 4 bases not matched to a gene.